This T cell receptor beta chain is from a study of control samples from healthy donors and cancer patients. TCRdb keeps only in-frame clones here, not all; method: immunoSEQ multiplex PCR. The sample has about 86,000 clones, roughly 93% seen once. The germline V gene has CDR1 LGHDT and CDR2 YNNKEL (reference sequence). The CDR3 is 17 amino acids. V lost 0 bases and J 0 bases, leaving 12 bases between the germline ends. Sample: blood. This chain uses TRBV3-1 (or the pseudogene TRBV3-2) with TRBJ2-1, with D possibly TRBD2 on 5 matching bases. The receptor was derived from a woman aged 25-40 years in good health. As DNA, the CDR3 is TGTGCCAGCAGCCAAGATTGGCGGGCCGCCTCCTACAATGAGCAGTTCTTC. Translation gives CASSQDWRAASYNEQFF.